Listed below are T cell receptor beta chains from one sample, sequenced in a study of blood T cell repertoires in COVID-19. Some clones are missing from TCRdb's copy, which holds only in-frame ones; the method was immunoSEQ multiplex PCR. This sample has 100,000 to 150,000 clones, with 70% to 85% found just once. The sequencing sample was made of peripheral blood. All receptors derive from a woman in her 70s with acute or convalescent COVID-19. CDR3s include the opening cysteine and the closing phenylalanine or tryptophan. A D gene is named only where the DNA matches it firmly. Clone size is not always given. Where it is, it says once, few, many or a class for expanded clones.

size: .
V: TRBV18
J: TRBJ1-1
D: TRBD1
length: 14
DNA: TGTGCCAGCTCACCGAACAGGGGGGATGTTGAAGCTTTCTTT
CDR3: CASSPNRGDVEAFF

size: .
V: TRBV11-2
J: TRBJ1-2
D: .
length: 14
DNA: TGTGCCAGCAGCTCGGGGACATTGGACTATGGCTACACCTTC
CDR3: CASSSGTLDYGYTF

size: .
V: TRBV11-3
J: TRBJ1-5
D: .
length: 18
DNA: TGTGCCAGCAGCTTTATCCACCGGGACAACTATAGCAATCAGCCCCAGCATTTT
CDR3: CASSFIHRDNYSNQPQHF

size: once
V: TRBV11-2
J: TRBJ2-7
D: TRBD2
length: 15
DNA: TGTGCCAGCAGCTTTGCTAGCGGGGGCCCCTACGAGCAGTACTTC
CDR3: CASSFASGGPYEQYF

size: few
V: TRBV2
J: TRBJ1-2
D: .
length: 13
DNA: TGTGCCAGCAGTGAAACACCTAACTATGGCTACACCTTC
CDR3: CASSETPNYGYTF

size: once
V: TRBV4-1
J: TRBJ2-1
D: .
length: 13
DNA: TGCGCCAGCAGCCAAGATCCATATCGAGGTCAGTTCTTC
CDR3: CASSQDPYRGQFF

size: few
V: TRBV19
J: TRBJ1-6
D: TRBD1
length: 15
DNA: TGTGCCAGTAGTGCGGGACAGACCTATAATTCACCCCTCCACTTT
CDR3: CASSAGQTYNSPLHF

size: .
V: TRBV27
J: TRBJ2-2
D: .
length: 12
DNA: TGTGCCAGCAGTCCCCCGACCGGGGAGCTGTTTTTT
CDR3: CASSPPTGELFF

size: once
V: TRBV7-2
J: TRBJ1-5
D: .
length: 13
DNA: TGTGCCAGCAGCTTTGAGAGCAATCAGCCCCAGCATTTT
CDR3: CASSFESNQPQHF

size: .
V: TRBV6-1
J: TRBJ1-4
D: .
length: 14
DNA: TGTGCCAGCAGTGAGTGGGGGCGCCGAGAAAAACTGTTTTTT
CDR3: CASSEWGRREKLFF

size: .
V: TRBV10-3
J: TRBJ1-1
D: .
length: 14
DNA: TGTGCCATCAGTGAACATACAGAGAACACTGAAGCTTTCTTT
CDR3: CAISEHTENTEAFF

size: .
V: TRBV7-9
J: TRBJ1-5
D: TRBD1
length: 14
DNA: TGTGCCAGCAGCTCCGGGACAGGCAATCAGCCCCAGCATTTT
CDR3: CASSSGTGNQPQHF

size: .
V: TRBV5-6
J: TRBJ2-1
D: TRBD1
length: 15
DNA: TGTGCCAGCAGCTCGTGGCAGGGGGTATTTAATGAGCAGTTCTTC
CDR3: CASSSWQGVFNEQFF

size: .
V: TRBV19
J: TRBJ1-5
D: .
length: 16
DNA: TGTGCCAGTAGTATAGATCTTAGGACAGTTAATCAGCCCCAGCATTTT
CDR3: CASSIDLRTVNQPQHF

size: .
V: TRBV29-1
J: TRBJ1-1
D: TRBD1
length: 14
DNA: TGCAGCGTTCCCGGGACAGGGTTGAACACTGAAGCTTTCTTT
CDR3: CSVPGTGLNTEAFF

size: .
V: TRBV5-6
J: TRBJ1-2
D: .
length: 12
DNA: TGTGCCAGCAGCCCCCCGACGGGTGGCTACACCTTC
CDR3: CASSPPTGGYTF

size: .
V: TRBV7-9
J: TRBJ2-1
D: TRBD1
length: 12
DNA: TGTGCCAGCAGCCTAGGGACAGGTGAGCAGTTCTTC
CDR3: CASSLGTGEQFF

size: .
V: TRBV6-5
J: TRBJ1-2
D: TRBD1
length: 14
DNA: TGTGCCAGCACCAGGGGACAGGGACAATATGGCTACACCTTC
CDR3: CASTRGQGQYGYTF

size: .
V: TRBV7-3
J: TRBJ2-1
D: TRBD2
length: 13
DNA: TGTGCCAGCAGCTTAAACTCGGGGGGGCCGCAATTCTTC
CDR3: CASSLNSGGPQFF

size: .
V: TRBV7-8
J: TRBJ1-2
D: TRBD1
length: 14
DNA: TGTGCCAGCAGCCGACAGGGGAACGACTATGGCTACACCTTC
CDR3: CASSRQGNDYGYTF

size: .
V: TRBV11-2
J: TRBJ2-2
D: TRBD1
length: 16
DNA: TGTGCCAGCAGCTATGTCAGACAGGGGGGTACCGGGGAGCTGTTTTTT
CDR3: CASSYVRQGGTGELFF

size: .
V: TRBV6-5
J: TRBJ2-7
D: .
length: 14
DNA: TGTGCCAGCAGTTACACCCCACCGTTCGGCGAGCAGTACTTC
CDR3: CASSYTPPFGEQYF

size: .
V: TRBV5-1
J: TRBJ1-1
D: .
length: 16
DNA: TGCGCCAGCAACACCGGGGGGGCGCTGGGGAACACTGAAGCTTTCTTT
CDR3: CASNTGGALGNTEAFF

size: once
V: TRBV28
J: TRBJ1-6
D: .
length: 14
DNA: TGTGCCAGCAGTTTAGGAGCCTTTAATTCACCCCTCCACTTT
CDR3: CASSLGAFNSPLHF

size: .
V: TRBV4-3
J: TRBJ1-5
D: TRBD1
length: 16
DNA: TGCGCCAGCAGCCAATATGGGGGACAGAAAAATCAGCCCCAGCATTTT
CDR3: CASSQYGGQKNQPQHF

size: .
V: TRBV18
J: TRBJ1-4
D: TRBD1
length: 14
DNA: TGTGCCAGCTCAAGGGACAGGGTGGATGAAAAACTGTTTTTT
CDR3: CASSRDRVDEKLFF

size: .
V: TRBV30
J: TRBJ1-4
D: .
length: 15
DNA: TGTGCCTGGAGCCGCTGGGGCAGGGGAGTTGAAAAACTGTTTTTT
CDR3: CAWSRWGRGVEKLFF

size: .
V: TRBV6-5
J: TRBJ1-1
D: TRBD1
length: 15
DNA: TGTGCCAGCAGTTATTCTGAAAGGACAGGGACTGAAGCTTTCTTT
CDR3: CASSYSERTGTEAFF

size: .
V: TRBV2
J: TRBJ1-6
D: TRBD1
length: 16
DNA: TGTGCCAGCAAAAGCAGGGGGCTCGACAGTAGATCACCCCTCCACTTT
CDR3: CASKSRGLDSRSPLHF

size: .
V: TRBV5-1
J: TRBJ1-1
D: .
length: 14
DNA: TGCGCCAGCAGCTTGTACAGGGCGAACACTGAAGCTTTCTTT
CDR3: CASSLYRANTEAFF

size: .
V: TRBV5-6
J: TRBJ2-2
D: TRBD2
length: 16
DNA: TGTGCCAGCACCCTACTAGCGGGGGGGAACACCGGGGAGCTGTTTTTT
CDR3: CASTLLAGGNTGELFF

size: .
V: TRBV19
J: TRBJ2-2
D: TRBD1
length: 18
DNA: TGTGCCAGTAGTCCCCGGGACAGGGTGGTGGCGAACACCGGGGAGCTGTTTTTT
CDR3: CASSPRDRVVANTGELFF

size: .
V: TRBV5-1
J: TRBJ2-7
D: .
length: 13
DNA: TGCGCCAGCACCTCTGGGGGCCTCTACGAGCAGTACTTC
CDR3: CASTSGGLYEQYF

size: .
V: TRBV11-2
J: TRBJ2-5
D: TRBD1
length: 17
DNA: TGTGCCAGCAGCTTTTGGGACAGCCGAAATCCGGGCGGGACCCAGTACTTC
CDR3: CASSFWDSRNPGGTQYF

size: .
V: TRBV2
J: TRBJ2-2
D: TRBD1
length: 16
DNA: TGTGCCAGCAGTGAAGTAGGGACAGGGGTCGCCGGGGAGCTGTTTTTT
CDR3: CASSEVGTGVAGELFF

size: .
V: TRBV30
J: TRBJ1-1
D: TRBD1
length: 14
DNA: TGTGCCTGGCGGCTCCCAGGGGGTTGGACTGAAGCTTTCTTT
CDR3: CAWRLPGGWTEAFF

size: .
V: TRBV14
J: TRBJ2-3
D: TRBD1
length: 15
DNA: TGTGCCAGCAGCCAAGGGCTCCGACAGGGAGACACGCAGTATTTT
CDR3: CASSQGLRQGDTQYF

size: .
V: TRBV27
J: TRBJ1-5
D: TRBD1
length: 13
DNA: TGTGCCAGCAGCCCTACAGGGGGCAGGCCCCAGCATTTT
CDR3: CASSPTGGRPQHF

size: .
V: TRBV10-3
J: TRBJ2-1
D: .
length: 16
DNA: TGTGCCATCACTAAGAATTCGGGGGGCCCTGACAATGAGCAGTTCTTC
CDR3: CAITKNSGGPDNEQFF

size: .
V: TRBV5-4
J: TRBJ2-7
D: .
length: 15
DNA: TGTGCCAGCAGCTGGGCCGCAGGGGGAGGTGGCGAGCAGTACTTC
CDR3: CASSWAAGGGGEQYF

size: .
V: TRBV21-1
J: TRBJ1-1
D: .
length: 14
DNA: TGTGCCAACCCAGGGGGGCAAAGGAACACTGAAGCTTTCTTT
CDR3: CANPGGQRNTEAFF

size: .
V: TRBV19
J: TRBJ1-3
D: .
length: 14
DNA: TGTGCCAGTAGTAGGGGGGGTGCTGGAAACACCATATATTTT
CDR3: CASSRGGAGNTIYF

size: .
V: TRBV11-3
J: TRBJ1-2
D: .
length: 13
DNA: TGTGCCAGCAGCCTGACAGGATCGAGAGGCTACACCTTC
CDR3: CASSLTGSRGYTF

size: few
V: TRBV13
J: TRBJ2-3
D: TRBD1
length: 14
DNA: TGTGCCAGCAGCACGGACAGGGGGCGTGATACGCAGTATTTT
CDR3: CASSTDRGRDTQYF

size: .
V: TRBV12-2
J: TRBJ1-1
D: .
length: 16
DNA: TGTGCAAGTCGCTTGTGGGAGACAGGAATGAACACTGAAGCTTTCTTT
CDR3: CASRLWETGMNTEAFF

size: .
V: TRBV9
J: TRBJ2-1
D: .
length: 12
DNA: TGTGCCAGCAGCGTTAGCTACAATGAGCAGTTCTTC
CDR3: CASSVSYNEQFF

size: .
V: TRBV10-1
J: TRBJ2-3
D: TRBD1
length: 14
DNA: TGCGCCAGCAGTACAGGGGGCAACACAGATACGCAGTATTTT
CDR3: CASSTGGNTDTQYF

size: .
V: TRBV7-9
J: TRBJ2-3
D: .
length: 12
DNA: TGTGCCAGCAGCACAATCACAGATACGCAGTATTTT
CDR3: CASSTITDTQYF

size: .
V: TRBV6-6
J: TRBJ1-6
D: .
length: 14
DNA: TGTGCCAGCAGTTCAGGCCGTAATAATTCACCCCTCCACTTT
CDR3: CASSSGRNNSPLHF

size: medium-sized
V: TRBV7-8
J: TRBJ2-7
D: TRBD1
length: 14
DNA: TGTGCCAGCAGTTCAAAGCAGGGGGCGAGAGAGCAGTACTTC
CDR3: CASSSKQGAREQYF

size: .
V: TRBV7-2
J: TRBJ1-3
D: TRBD1
length: 14
DNA: TGTGCCAGCAGCTTAGGCCAAACAGGGGGCACCATATATTTT
CDR3: CASSLGQTGGTIYF

size: few
V: TRBV25-1
J: TRBJ2-7
D: .
length: 14
DNA: TGTGCCAGCAGTGAACCAGGGGACCTCCTCGAGCAGTACTTC
CDR3: CASSEPGDLLEQYF

size: .
V: TRBV5-4
J: TRBJ2-5
D: .
length: 15
DNA: TGTGCCAGCAGCTTGGTTTCAGGGCCCCAAGAGACCCAGTACTTC
CDR3: CASSLVSGPQETQYF

size: .
V: TRBV10-3
J: TRBJ2-7
D: TRBD2
length: 15
DNA: TGTGCCATCAGGTTGAGTAGCGGGGGCTTGGGGGAGCAGTACTTC
CDR3: CAIRLSSGGLGEQYF

size: .
V: TRBV19
J: TRBJ1-2
D: TRBD1
length: 16
DNA: TGTGCCAGTAGTCCCCTCCGGACAGGTACTAACTATGGCTACACCTTC
CDR3: CASSPLRTGTNYGYTF

size: .
V: TRBV5-1
J: TRBJ1-2
D: TRBD1
length: 14
DNA: TGCGCCAGCAGCCTAGGGACAGCCCGCTATGGCTACACCTTC
CDR3: CASSLGTARYGYTF

size: .
V: TRBV11-3
J: TRBJ1-2
D: TRBD1
length: 15
DNA: TGTGCCAGCAGCCCCCGGGACAGAGGAAACTATGGCTACACCTTC
CDR3: CASSPRDRGNYGYTF